This T cell receptor beta chain was documented in a study of Ad26.COV2.S vaccination and SARS-CoV-2 variants. Worth noting for this clone: Its antigen is still unknown.

Study results and limitations: Breadth of non-spike TCRs did not differ between vaccinees and placebo recipients.

The repertoire was sequenced with immunoSEQ multiplex PCR; TCRdb's copy has only in-frame clones and lacks some. This table has just over 350,000 clones, 92% appearing once. The germline V and J ends were trimmed by 2 bases and 4 bases, with 8 bases remaining between them. Germline V CDR1 and CDR2: SGHAT, FQNNGV. The CDR3 sequence is 13 residues long. The source material was peripheral blood, sampled after recovery from COVID-19. This clonotype originated in a human donor who had recovered from COVID-19. The chain joins TRBV11-2 to TRBJ1-2; D gene uncertain. Written as DNA, the CDR3 is TGTGCCAGCAGCTTATATCAGCCCTATGGCTACACCTTC. Translation: CASSLYQPYGYTF.